This T cell receptor beta chain is drawn from a study of blood T cell repertoires in COVID-19. Study as a whole: Sample material is recorded as cDNA or gDNA derived from T cells, B-cell-depleted T cells, or PBMCs.

The V and J ends lost 1 base and 4 bases, in that order; junction bases with no gene match: 4. The CDR3 runs to 15 residues. The V gene's germline CDR1 is LNHNV and CDR2 YYDKDF (reference sequence). As handled by the study authors: Amplification with reference gene primers provided the estimates of nucleated cell counts. Clones were sequenced by immunoSEQ multiplex PCR, and TCRdb holds only the in-frame ones, with some missing. The DNA gave D and trimming, while V, J and clone size come from that table. The sample has about 170,000 clones; about 85% are singletons. Enrolment of Seattle patients took place during active infection, and they were followed longitudinally.

The chain employs TRBV15 and TRBJ1-5, with TRBD1 identical over 7 bases. Material for sequencing was peripheral blood. The TCR sequence derives from a man older than 75 with COVID-19, enrolled during active disease. As DNA, the CDR3 is TGTGCCACCAGCAGAGTACAGGGGCTTAATCAGCCCCAGCATTTT. Encoded protein: CATSRVQGLNQPQHF.